This T cell receptor (beta chain) is drawn from a study of T cells in tumors after PD-1 blockade. The overall study: During anti-PD-1 treatment, some patients continued daily vismodegib 150 mg.

Data came from immunoSEQ multiplex PCR; TCRdb stores just in-frame clones and leaves some out. The table has about 63,000 clones, over 65% seen once. Trimming left V 6 bases short and J 6 bases short, with 20 bases between. CDR1 is SNHLY, CDR2 FYNNEI, per germline. CDR3 length: 16 amino acids. This clonotype was sampled from a human donor with basal cell carcinoma. Source: PBMCs, taken after anti-PD-1 treatment. The chain employs TRBV2 and TRBJ1-4; perhaps TRBD1 as D (6 bases). CDR3 protein: CASRHGQSRIYEKLFF. The CDR3 DNA reads TGTGCCAGCAGACACGGACAGTCAAGAATCTATGAAAAACTGTTTTTT.